This T cell receptor beta chain was recorded in a study of a mutant IDH1 vaccine in newly diagnosed glioma. Study information: The earlier regimen, radiotherapy, temozolomide, or both, was most often both.

V lost 4 bases to trimming and J lost 3 bases, with 7 bases between them. Per the germline V gene, CDR1 is GTSNPN and CDR2 is SVGIG (reference sequence). The CDR3 consists of 12 residues. Some clones are missing from TCRdb's copy, which holds only in-frame ones; the method was immunoSEQ multiplex PCR. Found here are 23,000 or so clones, just over 90% of them singletons; the top ten hold around 8.4%. With respect to this clone: Its specificity is unknown. The sample has other DNA sequences that encode this CDR3 too.

Study-wide results and limits: Top peripheral T cell clonotype shifts appeared unrelated to pseudoprogression. There were vaccine-induced immune responses in just over 90% of the patients.

The time point: baseline, week 1 (first vaccination visit). Treatment of the sample: pre-vaccination baseline after standard-of-care therapy. Each donor presented with a new WHO grade 3 or 4 astrocytoma that tested IDH1-mutant and showed ATRX loss. This specimen was PBMCs, taken from a glioma patient treated with radiotherapy, temozolomide or both. This sequence originates from a man aged 30 to 45 with glioma. This chain uses TRBV30 with TRBJ1-3; D might be TRBD1 (6 bases). The CDR3: CAWMDSGNTIYF. The CDR3 nucleotides read TGTGCCTGGATGGACAGTGGAAACACCATATATTTT.